One T cell receptor (beta chain) is described in this entry. CDR1 is SGHRS, CDR2 YFSETQ, per germline. V shed 1 base and J shed 0 bases, with 13 bases lying between them. The CDR3 has 16 amino acids. This sample was included in a study of technical replicates of blood from a few donors. Assay: immunoSEQ multiplex PCR; the TCRdb copy retains only in-frame clones and omits some. The data show 64,000 or so clones, about 86% seen once. The J gene is TRBJ1-1, the V gene TRBV5-1, with a tentative D call TRBD1 (6 bases). The sequencing sample was made of PBMCs. The sequence derives from a human donor in good health. Some clones in this sample may be carry-over from other donors' samples. CDR3 coding DNA: TGCGCCAGCAGCTTGTCTTTGGACAGCTTGAACACTGAAGCTTTCTTT. This encodes CASSLSLDSLNTEAFF.